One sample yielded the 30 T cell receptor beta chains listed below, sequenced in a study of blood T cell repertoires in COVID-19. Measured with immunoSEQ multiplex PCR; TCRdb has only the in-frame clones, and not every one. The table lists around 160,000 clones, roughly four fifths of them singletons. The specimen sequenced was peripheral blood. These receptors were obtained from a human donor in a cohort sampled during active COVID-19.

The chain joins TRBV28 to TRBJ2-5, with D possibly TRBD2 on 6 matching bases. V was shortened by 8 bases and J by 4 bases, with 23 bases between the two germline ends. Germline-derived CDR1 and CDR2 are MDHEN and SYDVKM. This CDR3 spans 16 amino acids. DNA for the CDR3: TGTGCCAGCCGGACCTATCAGGAGGGACGGGGAGAGACCCAGTACTTC. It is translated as CASRTYQEGRGETQYF.

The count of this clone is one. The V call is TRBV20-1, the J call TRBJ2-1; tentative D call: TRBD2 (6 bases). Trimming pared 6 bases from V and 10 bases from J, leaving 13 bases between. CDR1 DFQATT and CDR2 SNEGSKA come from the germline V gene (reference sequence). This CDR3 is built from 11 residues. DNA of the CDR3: TGCAGTGCCCCCGGGAGCTGGGAGCAGTTCTTC. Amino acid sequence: CSAPGSWEQFF.

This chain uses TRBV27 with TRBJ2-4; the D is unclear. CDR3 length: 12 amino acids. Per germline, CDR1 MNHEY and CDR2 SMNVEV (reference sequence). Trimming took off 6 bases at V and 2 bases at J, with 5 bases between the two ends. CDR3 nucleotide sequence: TGTGCCAGCAGATCTTCCAAAAACATTCAGTACTTC. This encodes CASRSSKNIQYF.

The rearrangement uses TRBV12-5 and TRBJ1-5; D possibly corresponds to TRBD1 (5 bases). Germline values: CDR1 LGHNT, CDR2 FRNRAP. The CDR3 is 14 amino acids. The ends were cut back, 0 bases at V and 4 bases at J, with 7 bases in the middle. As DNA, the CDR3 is TGTGCTAGTGGTTTGGTAGGGGCTAATCAGCCCCAGCATTTT. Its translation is CASGLVGANQPQHF.

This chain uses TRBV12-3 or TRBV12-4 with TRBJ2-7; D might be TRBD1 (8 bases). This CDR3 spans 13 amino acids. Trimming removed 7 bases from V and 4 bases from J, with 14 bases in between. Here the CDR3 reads CASKQGGLYEQYF. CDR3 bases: TGTGCCAGCAAACAGGGGGGGTTGTACGAGCAGTACTTC.

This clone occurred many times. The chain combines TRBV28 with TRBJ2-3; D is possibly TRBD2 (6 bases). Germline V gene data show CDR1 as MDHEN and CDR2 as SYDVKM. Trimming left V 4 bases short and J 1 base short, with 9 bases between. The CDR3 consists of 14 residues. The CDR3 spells CASSYVAGTDTQYF. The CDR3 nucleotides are TGTGCCAGCAGTTACGTAGCGGGCACAGATACGCAGTATTTT.

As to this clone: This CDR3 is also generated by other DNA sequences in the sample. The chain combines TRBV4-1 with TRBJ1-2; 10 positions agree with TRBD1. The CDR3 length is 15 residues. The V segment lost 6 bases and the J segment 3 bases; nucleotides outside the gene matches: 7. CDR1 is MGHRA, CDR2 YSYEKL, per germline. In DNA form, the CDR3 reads TGCGCCAGCAGTCACCCGGGACAGGGGCACTATGGCTACACCTTC. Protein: CASSHPGQGHYGYTF.

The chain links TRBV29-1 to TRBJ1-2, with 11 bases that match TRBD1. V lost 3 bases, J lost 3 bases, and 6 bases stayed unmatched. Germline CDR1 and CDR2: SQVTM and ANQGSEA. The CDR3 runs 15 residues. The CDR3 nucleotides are TGCAGCGTTGAGATCGGACAGGGGGCTGACTATGGCTACACCTTC. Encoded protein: CSVEIGQGADYGYTF.

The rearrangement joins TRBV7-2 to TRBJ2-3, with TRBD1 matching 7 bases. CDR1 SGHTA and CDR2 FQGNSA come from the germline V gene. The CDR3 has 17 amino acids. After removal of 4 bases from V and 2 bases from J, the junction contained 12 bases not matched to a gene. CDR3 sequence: CASSSIGLGQNTDTQYF. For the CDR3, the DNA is TGTGCCAGCAGCTCAATTGGTCTGGGACAGAACACAGATACGCAGTATTTT.

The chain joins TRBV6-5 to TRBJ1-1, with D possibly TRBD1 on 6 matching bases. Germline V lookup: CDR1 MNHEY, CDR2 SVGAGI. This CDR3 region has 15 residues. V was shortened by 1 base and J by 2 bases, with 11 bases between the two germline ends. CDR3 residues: CASSYFSTGNTEAFF. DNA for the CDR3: TGTGCCAGCAGTTACTTTTCGACAGGTAACACTGAAGCTTTCTTT.

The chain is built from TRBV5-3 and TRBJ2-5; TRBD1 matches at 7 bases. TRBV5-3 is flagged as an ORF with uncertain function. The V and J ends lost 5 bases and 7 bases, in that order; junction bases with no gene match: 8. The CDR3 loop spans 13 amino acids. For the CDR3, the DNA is TGTGCCAGAAGGTACGGACAGGACGGGACCCAGTACTTC. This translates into CARRYGQDGTQYF.

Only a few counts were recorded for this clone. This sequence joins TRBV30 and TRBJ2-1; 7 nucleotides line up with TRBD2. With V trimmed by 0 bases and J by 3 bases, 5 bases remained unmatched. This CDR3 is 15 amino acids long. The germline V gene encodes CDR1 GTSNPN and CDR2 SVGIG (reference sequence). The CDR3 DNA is TGTGCCTGGAGTGTTAGTAGCGGGCTCTACAATGAGCAGTTCTTC. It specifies CAWSVSSGLYNEQFF.

In nucleotides, the CDR3 is TGTGCCAGCAGCCAAGCCCCGGGTCCCTTCACAGATACGCAGTATTTT. This codes for CASSQAPGPFTDTQYF. This sequence joins TRBV3-1 (or the pseudogene TRBV3-2) and TRBJ2-3; D is undetermined. The CDR3 is 16 amino acids. Trimming pared 1 base from V and 2 bases from J, leaving 13 bases between. In germline, CDR1 is LGHDT, CDR2 YNNKEL (reference sequence).

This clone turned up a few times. This CDR3 is CASSITSTGALGNTIYF. CDR3 in DNA: TGTGCCAGTAGTATCACCTCGACAGGGGCGCTTGGAAACACCATATATTTT. J is TRBJ1-3 and V is TRBV19; 8 bases align to TRBD1. Trimming took 3 bases from V and 3 from J; bases not matched to a gene: 10. This CDR3 contains 17 residues. In germline, CDR1 is LNHDA, CDR2 SQIVND (reference sequence).

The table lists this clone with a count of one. This chain's CDR3 is CASSGEGRQASYEQYF. DNA for the CDR3: TGTGCCAGCAGCGGAGAGGGGAGACAGGCTTCCTACGAGCAGTACTTC. The rearrangement uses TRBV5-6 and TRBJ2-7; weak D call: TRBD1 (6 bases). The V end lost 4 bases, the J end lost 1 base, and 18 bases lay between the germline ends. Looked up from germline, CDR1 is SGHDT and CDR2 is YYEEEE. This CDR3 comprises 16 residues.

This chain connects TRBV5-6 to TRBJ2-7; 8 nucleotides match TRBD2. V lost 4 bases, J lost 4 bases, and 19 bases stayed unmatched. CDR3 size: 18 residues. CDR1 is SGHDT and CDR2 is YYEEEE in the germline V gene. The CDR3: CASSLGGSGSRSVYEQYF. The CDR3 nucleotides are TGTGCCAGCAGCCTGGGGGGGAGCGGGAGTCGATCCGTTTACGAGCAGTACTTC.

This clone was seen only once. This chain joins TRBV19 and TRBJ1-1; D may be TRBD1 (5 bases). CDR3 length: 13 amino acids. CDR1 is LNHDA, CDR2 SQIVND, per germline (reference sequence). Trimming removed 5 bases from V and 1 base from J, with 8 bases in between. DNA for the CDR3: TGTGCCAGTAGTGATAGGGGGAACACTGAAGCTTTCTTT. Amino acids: CASSDRGNTEAFF.

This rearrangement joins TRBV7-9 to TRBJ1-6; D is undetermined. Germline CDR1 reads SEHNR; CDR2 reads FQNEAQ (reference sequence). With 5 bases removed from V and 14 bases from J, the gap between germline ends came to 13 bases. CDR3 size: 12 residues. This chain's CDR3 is CASSAGLGSLHF. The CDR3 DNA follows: TGTGCCAGCAGCGCTGGCCTCGGGTCCCTCCACTTT.

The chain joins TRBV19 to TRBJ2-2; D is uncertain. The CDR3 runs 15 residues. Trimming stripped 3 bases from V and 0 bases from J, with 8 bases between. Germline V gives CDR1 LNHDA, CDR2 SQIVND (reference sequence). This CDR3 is CASSILDTNTGELFF. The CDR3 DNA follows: TGTGCCAGTAGTATCTTAGACACGAACACCGGGGAGCTGTTTTTT.

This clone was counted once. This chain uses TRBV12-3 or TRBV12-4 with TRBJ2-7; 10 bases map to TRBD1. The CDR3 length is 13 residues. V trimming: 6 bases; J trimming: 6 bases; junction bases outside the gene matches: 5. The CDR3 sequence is CASRGTGEIEQYF. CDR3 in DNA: TGTGCCAGCAGGGGGACAGGGGAGATCGAGCAGTACTTC.

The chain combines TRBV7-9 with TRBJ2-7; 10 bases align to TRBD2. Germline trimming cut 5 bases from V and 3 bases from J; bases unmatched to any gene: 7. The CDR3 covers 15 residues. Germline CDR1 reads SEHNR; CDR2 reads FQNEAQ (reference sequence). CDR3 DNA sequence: TGTGCCAGCAGCCTCCCGACTAGCGGGTTCTACGAGCAGTACTTC. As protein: CASSLPTSGFYEQYF.

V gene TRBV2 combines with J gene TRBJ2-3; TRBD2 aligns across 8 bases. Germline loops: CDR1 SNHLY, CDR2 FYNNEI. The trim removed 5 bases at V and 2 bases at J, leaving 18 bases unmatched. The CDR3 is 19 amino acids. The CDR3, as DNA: TGTGCCAGCAGTTTCAAAGGAGCGGGGGCCGCTTCGGACACAGATACGCAGTATTTT. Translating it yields CASSFKGAGAASDTDTQYF.

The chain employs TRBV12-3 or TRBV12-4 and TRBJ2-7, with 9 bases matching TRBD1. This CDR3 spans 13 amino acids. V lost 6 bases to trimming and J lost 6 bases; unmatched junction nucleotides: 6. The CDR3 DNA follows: TGTGCCAGCAGGGAACAGGGGGCTGGCGAGCAGTACTTC. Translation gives CASREQGAGEQYF.

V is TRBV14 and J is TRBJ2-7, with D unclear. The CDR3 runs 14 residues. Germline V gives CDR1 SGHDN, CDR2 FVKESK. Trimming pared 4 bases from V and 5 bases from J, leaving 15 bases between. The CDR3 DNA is TGTGCCAGCAGCCGCGAGCGAAGGTTGCACGAGCAGTACTTC. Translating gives CASSRERRLHEQYF.

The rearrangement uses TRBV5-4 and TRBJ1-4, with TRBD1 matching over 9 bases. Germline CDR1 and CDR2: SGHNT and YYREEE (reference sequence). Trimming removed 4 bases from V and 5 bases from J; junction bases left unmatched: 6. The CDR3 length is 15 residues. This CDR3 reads CASSLDGTGNEKLFF. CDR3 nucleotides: TGTGCCAGCAGCCTCGACGGGACAGGGAATGAAAAACTGTTTTTT.

CDR3 amino acids: CASSKAGAQPQHF. The DNA of the CDR3 is TGTGCCAGCAGTAAGGCAGGGGCCCAGCCCCAGCATTTT. The chain recombines TRBV2 with TRBJ1-5, with D tentatively TRBD1 (6 bases). The V and J ends lost 5 bases and 7 bases respectively, with 12 bases between them. Germline CDR1 SNHLY, CDR2 FYNNEI. This CDR3 is 13 amino acids long.

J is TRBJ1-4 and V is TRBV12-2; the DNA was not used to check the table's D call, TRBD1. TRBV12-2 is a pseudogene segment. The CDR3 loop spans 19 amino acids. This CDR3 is CASRPGQSPPRSTNEKLFF. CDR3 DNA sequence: TGTGCAAGTCGGCCCGGACAGTCTCCGCCGCGCTCCACTAATGAAAAACTGTTTTTT.

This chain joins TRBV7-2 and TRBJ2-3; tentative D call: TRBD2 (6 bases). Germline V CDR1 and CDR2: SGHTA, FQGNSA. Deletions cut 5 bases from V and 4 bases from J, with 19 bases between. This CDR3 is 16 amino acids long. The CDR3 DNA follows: TGTGCCAGCAGCAAGACGGGCGTCGGGGGTCCAGATACGCAGTATTTT. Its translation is CASSKTGVGGPDTQYF.

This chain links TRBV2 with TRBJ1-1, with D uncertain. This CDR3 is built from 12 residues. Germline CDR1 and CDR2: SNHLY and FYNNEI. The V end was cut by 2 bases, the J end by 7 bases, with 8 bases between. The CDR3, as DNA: TGTGCCAGCAGTGAATCGGTACTTGAAGCTTTCTTT. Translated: CASSESVLEAFF.

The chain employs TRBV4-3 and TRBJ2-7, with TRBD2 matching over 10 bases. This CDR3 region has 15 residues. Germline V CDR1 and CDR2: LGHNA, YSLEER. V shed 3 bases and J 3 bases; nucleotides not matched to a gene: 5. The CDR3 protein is CASSQSLAGNYEQYF. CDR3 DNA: TGCGCCAGCAGCCAGTCACTAGCGGGGAACTACGAGCAGTACTTC.